This TCR beta chain emerged from a study of blood T cell repertoires in COVID-19. Germline trimming cut 3 bases from V and 4 bases from J; bases unmatched to any gene: 3. CDR3 length equals 14 residues. Germline values: CDR1 LNHNV, CDR2 YYDKDF (reference sequence). Clones were sequenced by immunoSEQ multiplex PCR, and TCRdb holds only the in-frame ones, with some missing. The sample consists of about 60,000 clones, 80% to 85% of them appearing once. This chain uses TRBV15 with TRBJ1-5, with 7 bases matching TRBD1. The clonotype comes from a man in his sixties with COVID-19, enrolled during active disease. Sequencing was done on a sample of peripheral blood. CDR3 residues: CATSRGQKNQPQHF. DNA of the CDR3: TGTGCCACCAGCAGGGGACAGAAAAATCAGCCCCAGCATTTT.